These 20 T cell receptor beta chains were sequenced from one sample in a study of technical replicates of blood from a few donors. TCRdb's table, derived via immunoSEQ multiplex PCR, lists solely in-frame clones and lacks some. The data contain over 65,000 clones, roughly 97% of them singletons. Sequenced material: T cells isolated from PBMCs. These receptors came from a human donor in good health.

The count of this clone is one. The chain is built from TRBV27 and TRBJ2-3; D may be TRBD2 (6 bases). This CDR3 is 12 amino acids long. Trimming took off 0 bases at V and 13 bases at J, with 11 bases between the two ends. Germline V lookup: CDR1 MNHEY, CDR2 SMNVEV (reference sequence). CDR3 coding DNA: TGTGCCAGCAGTTTATCGGGGGGTGAGGAGTATTTT. It specifies CASSLSGGEEYF.

This clone has just a few counts. The CDR3 spells CASSWDRGGETEAFF. Here the CDR3 DNA reads TGTGCCAGCAGCTGGGACAGGGGGGGTGAGACTGAAGCTTTCTTT. V usage is TRBV7-9 and J usage is TRBJ1-1; 11 bases map to TRBD1. CDR3 size: 15 residues. The V gene's germline CDR1 is SEHNR and CDR2 FQNEAQ (reference sequence). V was clipped by 4 bases and J by 5 bases; unmatched bases: 6.

The chain uses TRBV29-1 and TRBJ2-3; maybe TRBD2 (6 bases). Looked up from germline, CDR1 is SQVTM and CDR2 is ANQGSEA. The CDR3 is made up of 13 amino acids. Deletions cut 7 bases from V and 6 bases from J, with 17 bases between. CDR3 in amino acids: CSGRDLPTDTQYF. Written as DNA, the CDR3 is TGCAGCGGAAGGGACTTGCCAACGGATACGCAGTATTTT.

The rearrangement links TRBV10-3 to TRBJ1-5, with D unclear. The CDR3 contains 15 residues. Germline V gives CDR1 ENHRY, CDR2 SYGVKD. The V end was cut by 3 bases, the J end by 9 bases, with 18 bases between. The CDR3 DNA sequence: TGTGCCATCAGTGAAAAGGAGAGGTTAGTAGGGCCCCAGCATTTT. This sequence encodes CAISEKERLVGPQHF.

The CDR3 DNA is TGTGCCAGCAGTTACAAGTCAGGGCCCGGAATTGGGCCCCAGCATTTT. Protein: CASSYKSGPGIGPQHF. The chain carries TRBV6-5 and TRBJ1-5; D possibly corresponds to TRBD1 (5 bases). The CDR3 runs 16 residues. Trimming stripped 2 bases from V and 9 bases from J, with 20 bases between. CDR1 MNHEY and CDR2 SVGAGI come from the germline V gene.

Concerning this clone itself: Other DNA sequences in this specimen translate into the identical CDR3. The chain combines TRBV5-1 with TRBJ1-5, with 8 bases identical to TRBD1. With 1 base clipped from V and 4 bases from J, the junction kept 1 base outside the gene matches. The CDR3 is made up of 14 amino acids. Germline V gives CDR1 SGHRS, CDR2 YFSETQ. The CDR3 sequence: CASSLTGGNQPQHF. The CDR3, as DNA: TGCGCCAGCAGCTTGACAGGGGGTAATCAGCCCCAGCATTTT.

This chain connects TRBV6-1 to TRBJ2-1; 8 bases align to TRBD2. Germline CDR1 MNHNS, CDR2 SASEGT. V shed 0 bases, J shed 8 bases, and the junction held 9 bases outside the gene matches. The CDR3 extends over 16 amino acids. The CDR3 DNA is TGTGCCAGCAGTGAAGCTACGGGAGGGCCGAGGTATGAGCAGTTCTTC. Amino acid sequence: CASSEATGGPRYEQFF.

The chain is built from TRBV30 and TRBJ1-4, with 7 bases identical to TRBD1. Germline loops: CDR1 GTSNPN, CDR2 SVGIG (reference sequence). Germline trimming cut 2 bases from V and 3 bases from J; bases unmatched to any gene: 6. This CDR3 has 15 amino acids. The DNA of the CDR3 is TGTGCCTGGAGTCCCATGGGACAGCCTAATGAAAAACTGTTTTTT. This translates into CAWSPMGQPNEKLFF.

This chain connects TRBV6-1 to TRBJ1-4, with 7 bases that match TRBD1. The CDR3 loop spans 14 amino acids. Germline V gene sequence: CDR1 MNHNS, CDR2 SASEGT. V shed 7 bases and J 7 bases; nucleotides not matched to a gene: 9. This chain's CDR3 is CASTWTGWGEKLFF. In nucleotides, the CDR3 is TGTGCCAGCACCTGGACAGGATGGGGTGAAAAACTGTTTTTT.

The chain uses TRBV7-9 and TRBJ2-3; D unclear. The CDR3 has 16 residues. The germline V and J ends were trimmed by 2 bases and 1 base, with 13 bases remaining between them. CDR1 and CDR2 from the germline V gene are SEHNR and FQNEAQ (reference sequence). CDR3: CASSLRQIRGTDTQYF. The CDR3 region has the DNA TGTGCCAGCAGCTTACGACAAATCCGAGGCACAGATACGCAGTATTTT.

This sequence joins TRBV5-1 and TRBJ1-1, with D perhaps TRBD1 (5 bases). CDR3 size: 16 residues. V was clipped by 1 base and J by 3 bases, with 16 bases between them. Germline loops: CDR1 SGHRS, CDR2 YFSETQ. For the CDR3, the DNA is TGCGCCAGCAGCTTGTGGGGCTCGGATACCTACACTGAAGCTTTCTTT. It specifies CASSLWGSDTYTEAFF.

The chain combines TRBV9 with TRBJ1-3; a possible D gene is TRBD1 (5 bases). V was clipped by 4 bases and J by 2 bases, with 16 bases between them. Germline values: CDR1 SGDLS, CDR2 YYNGEE. The CDR3 contains 16 residues. CDR3 bases: TGTGCCAGCAGCCCTTCCTCGGACAACACTGGAAACACCATATATTTT. Residues: CASSPSSDNTGNTIYF.

The chain has TRBV20-1 and TRBJ2-7; D ambiguous. Trimming took off 4 bases at V and 3 bases at J, with 7 bases between the two ends. The CDR3 is 11 amino acids. CDR1 is DFQATT, CDR2 SNEGSKA, per germline (reference sequence). CDR3 sequence (DNA): TGCAGTGCTAACGTACTCTACGAGCAGTACTTC. This encodes CSANVLYEQYF.

The chain uses TRBV6-5 and TRBJ2-3, with 11 bases aligning to TRBD2. The J segment lost 3 bases and the V segment lost 2 bases, leaving 4 bases of the junction unmatched. The CDR3 has 16 amino acids. Germline V CDR1 and CDR2: MNHEY, SVGAGI. The CDR3 nucleotides are TGTGCCAGCAGTTACCTTCTAGCGGGGGGTACAGATACGCAGTATTTT. This sequence encodes CASSYLLAGGTDTQYF.

This clone was seen just once. J is TRBJ1-1 and V is TRBV5-1, with D possibly TRBD1 on 5 matching bases. Germline V CDR1 and CDR2: SGHRS, YFSETQ. The germline V and J ends were trimmed by 4 bases and 11 bases, with 24 bases remaining between them. The CDR3 is 15 amino acids. CDR3 loop: CASSHAGEVNLSAFF. The DNA for the CDR3 is TGCGCCAGCAGCCATGCGGGGGAAGTAAATCTGTCGGCTTTCTTT.

This chain uses TRBV28 with TRBJ1-2; D not certain. The CDR3 totals 15 residues. V was trimmed by 7 bases and J by 2 bases, leaving 17 bases between them. CDR1 and CDR2 from the germline V gene are MDHEN and SYDVKM. The CDR3, as DNA: TGTGCCAGCACCCGGTGGACTCAATGGAACTATGGCTACACCTTC. Translated: CASTRWTQWNYGYTF.

V and J are TRBV28 and TRBJ2-7; no clear D. Germline CDR1 MDHEN, CDR2 SYDVKM. CDR3 length equals 14 residues. Trimming removed 1 base at V and 2 bases at J, with 9 bases between. The CDR3 region has the DNA TGTGCCAGCAGTTTATCCGGGTATACCTACGAGCAGTACTTC. As protein: CASSLSGYTYEQYF.

As DNA, the CDR3 is TGTGCCAGCAGCCTTCAGGGGGAAAAAGGAAACACCATATATTTT. This codes for CASSLQGEKGNTIYF. The V and J genes are TRBV9 and TRBJ1-3, with 7 positions matching TRBD1. Germline values: CDR1 SGDLS, CDR2 YYNGEE. This CDR3 region has 15 residues. J lost 4 bases, V lost 4 bases, and 8 bases had no gene match.

The chain joins TRBV4-1 to TRBJ1-2; no reliable D call. Trimming pared 0 bases from V and 6 bases from J, leaving 11 bases between. This CDR3 spans 14 amino acids. Germline assignment: CDR1 MGHRA and CDR2 YSYEKL. Here the CDR3 reads CASSQEGPLNGYTF. CDR3 bases: TGCGCCAGCAGCCAAGAGGGCCCCTTAAATGGCTACACCTTC.

The chain uses TRBV6-5 and TRBJ2-7; possibly TRBD2 for D (6 bases). The CDR3 is 12 amino acids. Trimming stripped 6 bases from V and 4 bases from J, with 10 bases between. In germline, CDR1 is MNHEY, CDR2 SVGAGI. DNA for the CDR3: TGTGCCAGCAGCCTGAGCGGGTACGAGCAGTACTTC. It specifies CASSLSGYEQYF.